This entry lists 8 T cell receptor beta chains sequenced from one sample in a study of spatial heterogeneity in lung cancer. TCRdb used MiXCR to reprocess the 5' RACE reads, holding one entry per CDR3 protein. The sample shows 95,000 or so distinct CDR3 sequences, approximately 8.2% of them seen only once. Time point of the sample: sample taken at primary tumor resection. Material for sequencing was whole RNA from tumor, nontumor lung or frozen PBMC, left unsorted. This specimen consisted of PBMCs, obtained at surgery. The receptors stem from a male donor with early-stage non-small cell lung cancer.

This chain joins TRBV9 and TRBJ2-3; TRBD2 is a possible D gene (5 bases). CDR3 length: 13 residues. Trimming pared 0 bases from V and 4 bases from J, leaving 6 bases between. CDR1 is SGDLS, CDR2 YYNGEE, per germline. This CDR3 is CASSVGGSDTQYF. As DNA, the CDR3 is TGTGCCAGCAGCGTAGGAGGGTCAGATACGCAGTATTTT.

The CDR3 loop reads CASRRDRQGPYEQYF. Here the CDR3 DNA reads TGTGCCAGCAGGCGAGATCGACAGGGCCCTTACGAGCAGTACTTC. This chain connects TRBV6-2 or TRBV6-3 to TRBJ2-7; 7 bases line up with TRBD1. CDR1 is MNHEY, CDR2 SVGEGT, per germline. V lost 6 bases to trimming and J lost 4 bases; unmatched junction nucleotides: 12. The CDR3 runs to 15 residues.

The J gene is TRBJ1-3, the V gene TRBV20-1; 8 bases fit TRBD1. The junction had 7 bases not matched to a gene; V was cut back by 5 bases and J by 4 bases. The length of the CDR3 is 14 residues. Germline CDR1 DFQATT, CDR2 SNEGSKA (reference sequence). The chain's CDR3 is CSALGQASGNTIYF. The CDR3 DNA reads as TGCAGTGCTTTGGGACAGGCATCAGGAAACACCATATATTTT.

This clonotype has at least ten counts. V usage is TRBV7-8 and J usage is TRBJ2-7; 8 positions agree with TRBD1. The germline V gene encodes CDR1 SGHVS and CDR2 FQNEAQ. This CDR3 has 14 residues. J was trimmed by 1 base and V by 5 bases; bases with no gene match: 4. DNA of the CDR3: TGTGCCAGCAGCCGACGGGACAGGTCCTACGAGCAGTACTTC. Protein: CASSRRDRSYEQYF.

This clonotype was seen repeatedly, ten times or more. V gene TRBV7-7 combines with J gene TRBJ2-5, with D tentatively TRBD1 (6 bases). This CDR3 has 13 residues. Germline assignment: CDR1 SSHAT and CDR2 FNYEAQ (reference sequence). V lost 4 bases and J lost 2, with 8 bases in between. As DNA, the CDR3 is TGTGCCAGCAGCTCGGACAGACAAGAGACCCAGTACTTC. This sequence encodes CASSSDRQETQYF.

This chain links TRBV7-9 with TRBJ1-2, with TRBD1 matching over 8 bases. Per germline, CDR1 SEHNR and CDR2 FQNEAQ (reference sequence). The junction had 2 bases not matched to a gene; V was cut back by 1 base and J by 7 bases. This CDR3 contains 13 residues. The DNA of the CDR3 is TGTGCCAGCAGCTTAGGGCAGGGGGCTGGCTACACCTTC. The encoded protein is CASSLGQGAGYTF.

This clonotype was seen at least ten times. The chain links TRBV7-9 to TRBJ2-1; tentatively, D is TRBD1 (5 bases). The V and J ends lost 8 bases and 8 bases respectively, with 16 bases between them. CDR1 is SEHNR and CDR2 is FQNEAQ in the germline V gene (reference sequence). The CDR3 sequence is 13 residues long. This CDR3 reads CASGRQSGYEQFF. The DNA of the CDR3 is TGTGCCAGCGGCCGACAGAGTGGGTATGAGCAGTTCTTC. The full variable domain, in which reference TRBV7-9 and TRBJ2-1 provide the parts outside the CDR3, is DTGVSQNPRHKITKRGQNVTFRCDPISEHNRLYWYRQTLGQGPEFLTYFQNEAQLEKSRLLSDRFSAERPKGSFSTLEIQRTEQGDSAMYLCASGRQSGYEQFFGPGTRLTVL.

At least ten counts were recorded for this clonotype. CDR3 residues: CASSSEPLMGKLFF. CDR3 nucleotides: TGTGCCAGCAGTTCGGAACCCCTGATGGGAAAACTGTTTTTT. The chain is built from TRBV28 and TRBJ1-4, with D unresolved. Germline loops: CDR1 MDHEN, CDR2 SYDVKM. The CDR3 has 14 amino acids. V gave up 4 bases and J gave up 10 bases, with 16 bases separating them.